One sample yielded the 21 T cell receptor beta chains listed below, sequenced in a study of naive and memory T cell subsets. Ligated cDNA underwent four rounds of PCR with nested alpha and beta constant region primers and SP2. TCRdb called the 5' RACE reads again in MiXCR, with one record for every CDR3 protein. The data hold roughly 640 distinct CDR3 sequences, with under 96% observed a single time. A UMI-containing oligonucleotide was joined by 3' ligation to the TCR cDNA template. Every receptor here comes from a female donor in good health. This table probably holds off-target reads from a library built for another chain.

The CDR3, as DNA: TGTGCCAGCATGGTCTCGGGGGGGTCCGAGGTGCAAAACATTCAGTACTTC. Encoded protein: CASMVSGGSEVQNIQYF. The rearrangement joins TRBV12-3 or TRBV12-4 to TRBJ2-4, with 8 bases matching TRBD2. The CDR3 is made up of 17 amino acids. The V gene end was trimmed by 7 bases and the J gene end by 5 bases; junction bases not matched to a gene: 16.

This chain links TRBV7-9 with TRBJ1-1; no firm D call. CDR3 length: 12 residues. Germline CDR1 and CDR2: SEHNR and FQNEAQ (reference sequence). V dropped 11 bases and J dropped 5 bases, with 15 bases sitting between them. The CDR3 bases are TGTGCCTCAAAAGGCTTGGGGACTGAAGCTTTCTTT. This encodes CASKGLGTEAFF.

The rearrangement uses TRBV2 and TRBJ1-1; no firm D call. CDR1 is SNHLY, CDR2 FYNNEI, per germline. The CDR3 is 15 amino acids. V gave up 6 bases and J gave up 0 bases, with 14 bases separating them. The CDR3 here is CASSLRRIMNTEAFF. CDR3 DNA: TGTGCCAGCAGCCTTAGACGGATCATGAACACTGAAGCTTTCTTT.

The rearrangement uses TRBV27 and TRBJ2-7, with a weak D call TRBD1 (6 bases). CDR3 size: 14 residues. V lost 3 bases and J lost 3, with 12 bases in between. CDR1 is MNHEY and CDR2 is SMNVEV in the germline V gene (reference sequence). This chain's CDR3 is CASSFGRGYYEQYF. The CDR3 bases are TGTGCCAGCAGTTTCGGCAGGGGTTACTACGAGCAGTACTTC.

This clonotype was seen only once. This chain joins TRBV13 and TRBJ1-6; tentative D call: TRBD1 (5 bases). CDR1 and CDR2 from the germline V gene are PRHDT and FYEKMQ (reference sequence). CDR3 size: 14 residues. V was trimmed by 1 base and J by 5 bases, leaving 6 bases between them. This CDR3 reads CASSLDRNNSPLHF. CDR3 nucleotide sequence: TGTGCCAGCAGCTTAGACAGGAATAATTCACCCCTCCACTTT.

The V gene is TRBV29-1, the J gene TRBJ2-7; tentatively, D is TRBD2 (5 bases). Germline assignment: CDR1 SQVTM and CDR2 ANQGSEA. The V and J ends lost 3 bases and 7 bases respectively, with 13 bases between them. This CDR3 comprises 12 residues. CDR3 bases: TGCAGCGTTGATGTCCGATCGGGGGAGCAGTACTTC. Encoded protein: CSVDVRSGEQYF.

The gene calls are TRBV20-1 and TRBJ2-5, with D perhaps matching TRBD1 or TRBD2 (5 bases each). This CDR3 has 14 amino acids. With 6 bases removed from V and 3 bases from J, the gap between germline ends came to 17 bases. The germline gives CDR1 DFQATT, CDR2 SNEGSKA (reference sequence). CDR3 DNA: TGCAGTGCCCTGATTGAGGGGCGCAAAGAGACCCAGTACTTC. It yields the protein CSALIEGRKETQYF.

This chain joins TRBV20-1 and TRBJ2-3, with TRBD2 identical over 10 bases. J lost 2 bases, V lost 5 bases, and 7 bases had no gene match. The CDR3 sequence is 15 residues long. Germline V gene lookup returns CDR1 DFQATT and CDR2 SNEGSKA (reference sequence). CDR3 sequence (DNA): TGCAGTGCTTTTACTAGCGGGGAGATCACAGATACGCAGTATTTT. It encodes CSAFTSGEITDTQYF.

The chain uses TRBV7-9 and TRBJ1-6; no reliable D call. CDR3 length equals 13 residues. Trimming took off 2 bases at V and 8 bases at J, with 7 bases between the two ends. CDR1 SEHNR and CDR2 FQNEAQ come from the germline V gene (reference sequence). CDR3 nucleotides: TGTGCCAGCAGCTTACCAGGAGATTCACCCCTCCACTTT. Translating it yields CASSLPGDSPLHF.

The rearrangement uses TRBV13 and TRBJ2-7; tentatively, D is TRBD1 (5 bases). Trimming took off 4 bases at V and 2 bases at J, with 9 bases between the two ends. Looked up from germline, CDR1 is PRHDT and CDR2 is FYEKMQ (reference sequence). CDR3 length equals 13 residues. CDR3 DNA: TGTGCCAGCAGCTGGGGCGACACCTACGAGCAGTACTTC. This sequence encodes CASSWGDTYEQYF.

The gene calls are TRBV20-1 and TRBJ2-1, with TRBD1 matching over 7 bases. Trimming took 0 bases from V and 12 from J; bases not matched to a gene: 11. This CDR3 comprises 14 residues. Germline CDR1 is DFQATT and CDR2 is SNEGSKA (reference sequence). The CDR3 loop reads CSAREGTATLGQFF. The CDR3, as DNA: TGCAGTGCTAGAGAAGGGACAGCTACTTTGGGGCAGTTCTTC.

The V call is TRBV20-1, the J call TRBJ1-5; 7 bases map to TRBD1. CDR3 length: 13 amino acids. V gave up 6 bases and J gave up 2 bases; unmatched junction bases: 4. CDR1 DFQATT and CDR2 SNEGSKA come from the germline V gene (reference sequence). CDR3 sequence reads: CSAYTGGNQPQHF. The CDR3 nucleotides read TGCAGTGCGTACACAGGGGGCAATCAGCCCCAGCATTTT.

The chain links TRBV29-1 to TRBJ2-5; 7 bases match TRBD1. Germline V gene lookup returns CDR1 SQVTM and CDR2 ANQGSEA. V trimming: 6 bases; J trimming: 2 bases; junction bases outside the gene matches: 6. CDR3 length: 13 residues. The CDR3 region has the DNA TGCAGCGTGTCTGGGACAGCTCAAGAGACCCAGTACTTC. Translation: CSVSGTAQETQYF.

The chain employs TRBV6-5 and TRBJ2-1; D perhaps matches TRBD2 (7 bases). From germline, CDR1 is MNHEY and CDR2 SVGAGI. Trimming shortened V by 6 bases and J by 7 bases, and 13 bases separated the two germline ends. The CDR3 covers 13 residues. This chain's CDR3 is CASRRGGANEQFF. The CDR3 region has the DNA TGTGCCAGCAGGAGGGGGGGGGCAAATGAGCAGTTCTTC.

The V gene is TRBV4-1, the J gene TRBJ2-7; D is unresolved. V lost 5 bases, J lost 2 bases, and 10 bases lay in between. The length of the CDR3 is 13 residues. The germline V gene encodes CDR1 MGHRA and CDR2 YSYEKL. CDR3 sequence reads: CASSSDSPYEQYF. The CDR3 DNA follows: TGCGCCAGCAGCTCCGATTCACCCTACGAGCAGTACTTC.

This chain uses TRBV6-5 with TRBJ2-5; 8 positions agree with TRBD1. Germline assignment: CDR1 MNHEY and CDR2 SVGAGI. CDR3 length equals 12 residues. Losses at the gene ends were 9 bases for V and 5 bases for J; bases not matched to a gene: 5. CDR3 loop: CASRTGKETQYF. The CDR3, as DNA: TGTGCCAGTAGGACAGGGAAGGAGACCCAGTACTTC.

The rearrangement uses TRBV21-1 and TRBJ2-6; the table's D call, TRBD2, was not checked against the DNA. TRBV21-1 is reported as a pseudogene. The CDR3 loop spans 18 amino acids. The CDR3 nucleotides read TGTGCCAGCAGCAAACGGCTAGCGGGGGGGCCTGGGGCCAACGTCCTGACTTTC. As protein: CASSKRLAGGPGANVLTF.

The chain combines TRBV12-3 or TRBV12-4 with TRBJ2-7, with D unclear. CDR3 length: 13 residues. Trimming stripped 4 bases from V and 3 bases from J, with 10 bases between. In DNA form, the CDR3 reads TGTGCCAGCAGTTCGACTGATTACTACGAGCAGTACTTC. Its translation: CASSSTDYYEQYF.

The rearrangement uses TRBV7-6 and TRBJ2-1; 8 bases line up with TRBD2. CDR1 and CDR2 from the germline V gene are SGHVS and FNYEAQ. J gave up 12 bases and V 5 bases, and 12 bases lay outside the gene matches. This CDR3 region has 14 residues. The CDR3 DNA is TGTGCCAGCAGCCTAGACGGTCGGGGGGGCACGCAGTTCTTC. This sequence encodes CASSLDGRGGTQFF.

The chain is built from TRBV20-1 and TRBJ1-1, with D unresolved. Trimming pared 2 bases from V and 7 bases from J, leaving 11 bases between. The CDR3 is made up of 12 amino acids. CDR1 and CDR2 (germline): DFQATT, SNEGSKA (reference sequence). CDR3 in DNA: TGCAGTGCTAGACTAACAGTTGGTGAAGCTTTCTTT. It translates to CSARLTVGEAFF.

The V gene is TRBV29-1, the J gene TRBJ1-2, with 11 bases that match TRBD1. CDR3 length: 13 amino acids. With 4 bases clipped from V and 8 bases from J, the junction kept 6 bases outside the gene matches. Germline values: CDR1 SQVTM, CDR2 ANQGSEA. The CDR3 sequence: CSVAGQGDVGYTF. DNA for the CDR3: TGCAGCGTTGCGGGACAGGGGGATGTAGGCTACACCTTC.